The 2 T cell receptor beta chains below all came from one sample that was sequenced in a study of CD8+CD57+ T cells in acquired aplastic anemia. Researchers used genomic DNA as the template to profile TCR beta VDJ and CDR3. TCRdb independently ran MiXCR on the reads; one entry per CDR3 protein. This sample carries some 200,000 distinct CDR3 sequences, 34% of them seen once, and the ten largest clones take roughly 1.1%. Sequencing was performed on sorted CD4+, CD8+, or CD8+CD57+ T cells (not recorded which) from PBMCs. The receptors here all came from a human donor in good health, serving as a control.

In its sample, this clonotype was seen a few times. The chain links TRBV6-5 to TRBJ1-1; 7 bases are a match to TRBD1. V shed 4 bases, J shed 2 bases, and the junction held 10 bases outside the gene matches. Germline V gives CDR1 MNHEY, CDR2 SVGAGI. The CDR3 is made up of 16 amino acids. The CDR3 here is CASSSPRTGLNTEAFF. For the CDR3, the DNA is TGTGCCAGCAGTTCCCCCCGGACAGGACTTAACACTGAAGCTTTCTTT.

V is TRBV13 and J is TRBJ2-1; TRBD2 might be the D (5 bases). Trimming removed 5 bases from V and 8 bases from J, with 10 bases in between. Germline loops: CDR1 PRHDT, CDR2 FYEKMQ (reference sequence). CDR3 size: 12 residues. CDR3 bases: TGTGCCAGCAGCCCGAATAGCGATGAGCAGTTCTTC. Its protein is CASSPNSDEQFF. Based on the CDR3 plus reference TRBV13 and TRBJ2-1, the full variable domain is AAGVIQSPRHLIKEKRETATLKCYPIPRHDTVYWYQQGPGQDPQFLISFYEKMQSDKGSIPDRFSAQQFSDYHSELNMSSLELGDSALYFCASSPNSDEQFFGPGTRLTVL.